This is a list of T cell receptor beta chains from one sample in a study of cytomegalovirus exposure and HLA in healthy donors. The protocol was immunoSEQ multiplex PCR, while the TCRdb copy is restricted to in-frame clones and leaves out a portion. The sample has about 42,000 clones, and its top ten clones hold 1% to 1.5%. Sequenced material: PBMCs. The receptors come from a man aged 25-45 years in good health and CMV-seronegative. CDR3s leave out the opening cysteine and the closing phenylalanine or tryptophan.

j_gene: TRBJ2-1
v_gene: TRBV29-1
CDR3aa: SVEDLAGDGVYNEQF

j_gene: TRBJ1-1
v_gene: TRBV6-5
CDR3aa: ASSYPGQGHTEAF

j_gene: TRBJ2-7
v_gene: TRBV11-2
CDR3aa: ASSLGLPYEQY

j_gene: TRBJ2-7
v_gene: TRBV9
CDR3aa: ASSPGTSGSHEQY

j_gene: TRBJ1-1
v_gene: TRBV29-1
CDR3aa: SVGLAGGGEAF

j_gene: TRBJ2-7
v_gene: TRBV5-1
CDR3aa: ASSDRQGSLSYEQY

j_gene: TRBJ1-1
v_gene: TRBV9
CDR3aa: ASSVGRGGDTEAF

j_gene: TRBJ1-1
v_gene: TRBV6-4
CDR3aa: ASSEPRGF

j_gene: TRBJ2-1
v_gene: TRBV19
CDR3aa: ASSIVSSSGFPGNEQF

j_gene: TRBJ2-7
v_gene: TRBV25-1
CDR3aa: ASRQAYEQY

j_gene: TRBJ2-7
v_gene: TRBV15
CDR3aa: ATSRGGSPAHEQY

j_gene: TRBJ1-2
v_gene: TRBV6-5
CDR3aa: ASSYFPGRIAGYT

j_gene: TRBJ2-3
v_gene: TRBV7-2
CDR3aa: ASSLGQTDTQY

j_gene: TRBJ1-2
v_gene: TRBV27
CDR3aa: ASSPWAGAGGYGYT

j_gene: TRBJ1-1
v_gene: TRBV6-1
CDR3aa: ASGPMGGTEAF

j_gene: TRBJ2-5
v_gene: TRBV5-1
CDR3aa: ASSRPSGGETQY

j_gene: TRBJ2-6
v_gene: TRBV5-1
CDR3aa: ASSPISSSGANVPT

j_gene: TRBJ1-6
v_gene: TRBV6-1
CDR3aa: ASSVDTNSPLH

j_gene: TRBJ2-7
v_gene: TRBV29-1
CDR3aa: SVVAGLNYEQY

j_gene: TRBJ1-2
v_gene: TRBV30
CDR3aa: AGAGAREGYT

j_gene: TRBJ1-2
v_gene: TRBV7-9
CDR3aa: ASSPVDRADGYT

j_gene: TRBJ1-2
v_gene: TRBV4-3
CDR3aa: ASSQEGGGWSGYT

j_gene: TRBJ2-5
v_gene: TRBV4-3
CDR3aa: ASSQGLLPRETQY

j_gene: TRBJ2-7
v_gene: TRBV7-9
CDR3aa: ASSASSGISYEQY

j_gene: TRBJ2-5
v_gene: TRBV4-1
CDR3aa: ASSDIPGQWETQY

j_gene: TRBJ2-1
v_gene: TRBV6-1
CDR3aa: ASSERASGSEQF

j_gene: TRBJ2-4
v_gene: TRBV5-6
CDR3aa: ASTMGQGKNIQY

j_gene: TRBJ2-3
v_gene: TRBV5-1
CDR3aa: ASRGRSPTDTQY

j_gene: TRBJ2-6
v_gene: TRBV5-1
CDR3aa: ASSFGGSGANVLT

j_gene: TRBJ2-5
v_gene: TRBV19
CDR3aa: ASSIRGGGETQY

j_gene: TRBJ1-6
v_gene: TRBV6-1
CDR3aa: ASSVLQGNSPLH

j_gene: TRBJ1-2
v_gene: TRBV29-1
CDR3aa: SVEAGPSGYT

j_gene: TRBJ2-3
v_gene: TRBV29-1
CDR3aa: SLVRGDTQY

j_gene: TRBJ2-7
v_gene: TRBV7-6
CDR3aa: ASSSGTSGTYEQY

j_gene: TRBJ2-2
v_gene: TRBV5-1
CDR3aa: ASSLVRAGEGELF

j_gene: TRBJ2-7
v_gene: TRBV7-2
CDR3aa: ASSHAPGLREQY

j_gene: TRBJ2-2
v_gene: TRBV18
CDR3aa: ASSLRTSGRDTGELF

j_gene: TRBJ1-2
v_gene: TRBV19
CDR3aa: ASSMGQGNYGYT

j_gene: TRBJ1-1
v_gene: TRBV9
CDR3aa: ASSAPGQGAVGAF

j_gene: TRBJ1-1
v_gene: TRBV25-1
CDR3aa: ASSEMGRTEAF

j_gene: TRBJ2-7
v_gene: TRBV6-5
CDR3aa: ASTPRGTDTAEQY

j_gene: TRBJ1-1
v_gene: TRBV19
CDR3aa: ASSGVTVEAF

j_gene: TRBJ2-5
v_gene: TRBV6-5
CDR3aa: ASRPGLAQETQY

j_gene: TRBJ2-7
v_gene: TRBV4-3
CDR3aa: ASSQGQGGGEQY

j_gene: TRBJ1-1
v_gene: TRBV28
CDR3aa: ASTVGQKNTEAF

j_gene: TRBJ2-7
v_gene: TRBV4-1
CDR3aa: ASSPGLADYEQY

j_gene: TRBJ1-1
v_gene: TRBV29-1
CDR3aa: SVGAPFFI

j_gene: TRBJ1-5
v_gene: TRBV9
CDR3aa: ASSVGQSNQPQH

j_gene: TRBJ1-6
v_gene: TRBV9
CDR3aa: ASSVAQGVGSPLH

j_gene: TRBJ2-6
v_gene: TRBV6-5
CDR3aa: ASSRGQSGANVLT

j_gene: TRBJ2-7
v_gene: TRBV5-1
CDR3aa: ASSLGGRDYEQY

j_gene: TRBJ2-7
v_gene: TRBV4-3
CDR3aa: ASSQDLRGSPYEQY

j_gene: TRBJ2-7
v_gene: TRBV15
CDR3aa: ATSRDTGTSYEQY

j_gene: TRBJ2-1
v_gene: TRBV30
CDR3aa: AWVSGRDNEQF

j_gene: TRBJ2-1
v_gene: TRBV29-1
CDR3aa: SVYGGARSYNEQF

j_gene: TRBJ2-5
v_gene: TRBV20-1
CDR3aa: SAGRGETQY

j_gene: TRBJ1-2
v_gene: TRBV19
CDR3aa: ASSRDPNYGYT